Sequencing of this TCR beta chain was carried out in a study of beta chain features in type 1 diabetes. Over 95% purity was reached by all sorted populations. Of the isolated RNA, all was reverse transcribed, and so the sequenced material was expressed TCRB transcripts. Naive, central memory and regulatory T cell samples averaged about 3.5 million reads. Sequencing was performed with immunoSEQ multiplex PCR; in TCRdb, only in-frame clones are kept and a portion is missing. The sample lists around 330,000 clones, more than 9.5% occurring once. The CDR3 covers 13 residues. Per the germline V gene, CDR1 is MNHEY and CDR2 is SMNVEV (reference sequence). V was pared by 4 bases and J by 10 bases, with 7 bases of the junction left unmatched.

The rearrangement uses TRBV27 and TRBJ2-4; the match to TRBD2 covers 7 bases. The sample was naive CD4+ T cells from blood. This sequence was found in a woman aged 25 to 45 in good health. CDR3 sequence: CASSWDLGGIQYF. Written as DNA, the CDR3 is TGTGCCAGCAGTTGGGACCTGGGGGGGATTCAGTACTTC.